Listed below are T cell receptor beta chains from one sample, sequenced in a study of blood T cell repertoires in COVID-19. Measured with immunoSEQ multiplex PCR; TCRdb has only the in-frame clones, and not every one. This table has some 170,000 clones, around four fifths appearing once. The sample taken for sequencing was PBMCs or T cells enriched from blood (not recorded which). These receptors originate from a woman in her forties or fifties who had recovered from COVID-19. Both conserved end residues are part of each CDR3. A D gene is named only where the DNA matches it firmly. Size is omitted from some rows. Given values are once, few, many or a class for expanded clones.

v_gene: TRBV18; d_gene: .; abundance: .; j_gene: TRBJ2-1; CDR3nt: TGTGCCAGCTCACCACCTAGTTCACGTGAGCAGTTCTTC; CDR3aa: CASSPPSSREQFF
v_gene: TRBV7-9; d_gene: .; abundance: .; j_gene: TRBJ1-1; CDR3nt: TGTGCCAGCAGCATACAGGGATCCATGAACACTGAAGCTTTCTTT; CDR3aa: CASSIQGSMNTEAFF
v_gene: TRBV24-1; d_gene: TRBD1; abundance: once; j_gene: TRBJ1-5; CDR3nt: TGTGCCACCAGTGATACCCCGGGACAGGGACGATATAGCAATCAGCCCCAGCATTTT; CDR3aa: CATSDTPGQGRYSNQPQHF
v_gene: TRBV7-2; d_gene: .; abundance: .; j_gene: TRBJ2-5; CDR3nt: TGTGCCAGCAGCCCAGGGACATTCGGGACCCAGTACTTC; CDR3aa: CASSPGTFGTQYF
v_gene: TRBV6-1; d_gene: TRBD2; abundance: .; j_gene: TRBJ2-3; CDR3nt: TGTGCCAGCAGTGGGGGACTAGCGGGAGGGGGCACAGATACGCAGTATTTT; CDR3aa: CASSGGLAGGGTDTQYF
v_gene: TRBV5-6; d_gene: TRBD1; abundance: .; j_gene: TRBJ2-7; CDR3nt: TGTGCCAGCAGCGCCGGGACAGGGGGCTACGAGCAGTACTTC; CDR3aa: CASSAGTGGYEQYF
v_gene: TRBV28; d_gene: TRBD1; abundance: few; j_gene: TRBJ1-2; CDR3nt: TGTGCCAGCAAAACGACAGGGACCAGCTTGGGTGGCTACACCTTC; CDR3aa: CASKTTGTSLGGYTF
v_gene: TRBV10-3; d_gene: TRBD1; abundance: few; j_gene: TRBJ1-2; CDR3nt: TGTGCCATCAGTCCTGCCGGGACAGGGGGAAATGGCTACACCTTC; CDR3aa: CAISPAGTGGNGYTF
v_gene: TRBV5-1; d_gene: TRBD1; abundance: .; j_gene: TRBJ2-7; CDR3nt: TGCGCCAGCAGCGTAGGAGGGACAGGGATCTACGAGCAGTACTTC; CDR3aa: CASSVGGTGIYEQYF
v_gene: TRBV19; d_gene: TRBD1; abundance: .; j_gene: TRBJ1-4; CDR3nt: TGTGCCAGTAGTATAGCGACAGGGCCTAATGAAAAACTGTTTTTT; CDR3aa: CASSIATGPNEKLFF
v_gene: TRBV7-8; d_gene: TRBD2; abundance: once; j_gene: TRBJ2-3; CDR3nt: TGTGCCAGCAGCCCCGGACTAGCGAGGAGGAGCACAGATACGCAGTATTTT; CDR3aa: CASSPGLARRSTDTQYF
v_gene: TRBV2; d_gene: TRBD1; abundance: .; j_gene: TRBJ1-1; CDR3nt: TGTGCCAGCAGACCTGACACAGGGGGTCGGACTGAAGCTTTCTTT; CDR3aa: CASRPDTGGRTEAFF
v_gene: TRBV28; d_gene: .; abundance: .; j_gene: TRBJ2-5; CDR3nt: TGTGCCAGCAGGACAAATTTAAGATGGGAGACCCAGTACTTC; CDR3aa: CASRTNLRWETQYF